The 25 T cell receptor beta chains below come from one sample, sequenced in a study of blood T cell repertoires in COVID-19. Measured with immunoSEQ multiplex PCR; TCRdb has only the in-frame clones, and not every one. This table holds 250,000 to 350,000 clones, around 87% found once. Sequenced input: PBMCs or T cells enriched from blood (not recorded which). The receptors originated from a woman aged 18-30 years with acute COVID-19.

The chain couples TRBV6-1 to TRBJ2-7; TRBD1 agrees at 7 bases. The CDR3 runs 15 residues. The trim removed 2 bases at V and 2 bases at J, leaving 6 bases unmatched. Germline values: CDR1 MNHNS, CDR2 SASEGT. The DNA for the CDR3 is TGTGCCAGCAGTGAATGGCCGGGACAGACCTACGAGCAGTACTTC. This sequence encodes CASSEWPGQTYEQYF.

Concerning this clone itself: The sample carries other DNA sequences with the same CDR3. The chain recombines TRBV7-2 with TRBJ2-7; no reliable D call. CDR1 is SGHTA and CDR2 is FQGNSA in the germline V gene. V lost 1 base, J lost 3 bases, and 7 bases lay in between. CDR3 length: 13 residues. CDR3 in DNA: TGTGCCAGCAGCTTAGGGGCCGGCTACGAGCAGTACTTC. This codes for CASSLGAGYEQYF.

The V gene is TRBV28, the J gene TRBJ2-1; 8 bases match TRBD2. V was clipped by 2 bases and J by 7 bases; unmatched bases: 4. This CDR3 is 14 amino acids long. Germline V lookup: CDR1 MDHEN, CDR2 SYDVKM. The CDR3 here is CASSLEAGANEQFF. CDR3 bases: TGTGCCAGCAGTTTAGAAGCGGGAGCTAATGAGCAGTTCTTC. Supplemented by reference TRBV28 and TRBJ2-1, the full variable domain reads DVKVTQSSRYLVKRTGEKVFLECVQDMDHENMFWYRQDPGLGLRLIYFSYDVKMKEKGDIPEGYSVSREKKERFSLILESASTNQTSMYLCASSLEAGANEQFFGPGTRLTVL.

The V and J genes are TRBV27 and TRBJ1-5; TRBD1 matches 7 bases. CDR3 length: 17 residues. Germline trimming cut 5 bases from V and 0 bases from J; bases unmatched to any gene: 10. Germline V gene lookup returns CDR1 MNHEY and CDR2 SMNVEV (reference sequence). CDR3 DNA: TGTGCCAGCAGTCCCTCGACAGGGCGAGATAGCAATCAGCCCCAGCATTTT. Protein: CASSPSTGRDSNQPQHF.

This clone was found a few times. The chain recombines TRBV3-1 (or the pseudogene TRBV3-2) with TRBJ2-3, with TRBD2 matching over 11 bases. Looked up from germline, CDR1 is LGHDT and CDR2 is YNNKEL (reference sequence). This CDR3 spans 16 amino acids. The ends lost 3 bases at V and 2 bases at J; junction bases unmatched: 4. CDR3 residues: CASSQGLAEPTDTQYF. For the CDR3, the DNA is TGTGCCAGCAGCCAGGGACTAGCGGAACCCACAGATACGCAGTATTTT.

The chain combines TRBV25-1 with TRBJ1-3; a weak D match, TRBD1 (5 bases). V lost 3 bases, J lost 0 bases, and 9 bases lay in between. The CDR3 runs to 15 residues. The germline V gene encodes CDR1 MGHDK and CDR2 SYGVNS. The CDR3 DNA sequence: TGTGCCAGCAGTGATACAGGACGCTCTGGAAACACCATATATTTT. Translating gives CASSDTGRSGNTIYF.

J is TRBJ2-5 and V is TRBV6-4; 9 bases fit TRBD1. The J segment lost 5 bases and the V segment lost 4 bases, leaving 11 bases of the junction unmatched. Germline V CDR1 and CDR2: MRHNA, SNTAGT. The CDR3 is 16 amino acids. CDR3 DNA sequence: TGTGCCAGCAGTGCCCAGGACAGGGGCGGTGGGGAGACCCAGTACTTC. It encodes CASSAQDRGGGETQYF.

The chain employs TRBV13 and TRBJ1-1; 10 bases are shared with TRBD1. The J segment lost 0 bases and the V segment lost 5 bases, leaving 6 bases of the junction unmatched. CDR1 and CDR2 (germline): PRHDT, FYEKMQ (reference sequence). The CDR3 sequence is 16 residues long. CDR3 sequence (DNA): TGTGCCAGCAGCCAGGGACAGGGGACTATGAACACTGAAGCTTTCTTT. Its protein is CASSQGQGTMNTEAFF.

CDR3 amino acids: CASSPNTQDNSPLHF. The CDR3 region has the DNA TGTGCCAGCTCACCAAATACACAGGATAATTCACCCCTCCACTTT. The chain links TRBV18 to TRBJ1-6, with D maybe TRBD1 (5 bases). Germline-derived CDR1 and CDR2 are KGHSH and LQKENI. Trimming pared 2 bases from V and 5 bases from J, leaving 10 bases between. CDR3 size: 15 residues.

The rearrangement joins TRBV10-3 to TRBJ2-1, with 11 bases matching TRBD2. V shed 6 bases, J shed 5 bases, and the junction held 6 bases outside the gene matches. This CDR3 has 15 amino acids. Germline-derived CDR1 and CDR2 are ENHRY and SYGVKD. This CDR3 is CAISLGLADNNEQFF. CDR3 sequence (DNA): TGTGCCATCAGCCTGGGACTAGCGGATAACAATGAGCAGTTCTTC.

The DNA for the CDR3 is TGTGCCAGCAGAGTACTTACAGGGGGTGGGACTGAAGCTTTCTTT. Translation gives CASRVLTGGGTEAFF. The chain uses TRBV6-5 and TRBJ1-1; TRBD1 matches 8 bases. The CDR3 runs to 15 residues. In germline, CDR1 is MNHEY, CDR2 SVGAGI. J lost 5 bases, V lost 6 bases, and 11 bases had no gene match.

CDR3 residues: CASSLTGTHQPQHF. CDR3 DNA: TGTGCCAGCAGCCTTACAGGGACCCATCAGCCCCAGCATTTT. The gene calls are TRBV27 and TRBJ1-5; D may be TRBD1 (6 bases). The CDR3 runs 14 residues. V dropped 6 bases and J dropped 5 bases, with 14 bases sitting between them. CDR1 and CDR2 (germline): MNHEY, SMNVEV (reference sequence).

The genes are TRBV7-2 and TRBJ1-5; D perhaps matches TRBD1 (5 bases). The CDR3 sequence is 15 residues long. The ends were cut back, 3 bases at V and 3 bases at J, with 12 bases in the middle. CDR1 and CDR2 (germline): SGHTA, FQGNSA. The chain's CDR3 is CASSLAGGDNQPQHF. The CDR3 DNA sequence: TGTGCCAGCAGCTTGGCCGGGGGAGACAATCAGCCCCAGCATTTT.

This chain joins TRBV27 and TRBJ2-2; TRBD2 matches at 15 bases. V lost 5 bases and J lost 6; bases outside the gene matches: 19. This CDR3 comprises 21 residues. Germline loops: CDR1 MNHEY, CDR2 SMNVEV (reference sequence). The CDR3 here is CASSPRVGTSGRSWGAGELFF. The DNA of the CDR3 is TGTGCCAGCAGTCCAAGGGTCGGGACTAGCGGGAGGTCATGGGGTGCCGGGGAGCTGTTTTTT.

CDR3 loop: CASSLMGQPVEQYF. The DNA for the CDR3 is TGTGCCAGCAGCTTAATGGGACAGCCTGTCGAGCAGTACTTC. The V call is TRBV7-8, the J call TRBJ2-7; the match to TRBD1 covers 7 bases. Germline values: CDR1 SGHVS, CDR2 FQNEAQ. The CDR3 runs to 14 residues. V gave up 2 bases and J gave up 6 bases; unmatched junction bases: 7.

This clone showed up just once. The CDR3 loop is CASSWGREDQETQYF. Here the CDR3 DNA reads TGTGCCAGCAGCTGGGGGCGGGAGGATCAAGAGACCCAGTACTTC. The chain has TRBV21-1 and TRBJ2-5; TRBD2 reflects the table's D call only, with no check against the DNA. TRBV21-1 is deemed a pseudogene. This CDR3 region has 15 residues.

V and J are TRBV10-3 and TRBJ1-2; perhaps TRBD1 as D (5 bases). Germline V lookup: CDR1 ENHRY, CDR2 SYGVKD. This CDR3 is built from 12 residues. V dropped 7 bases and J dropped 2 bases, with 8 bases sitting between them. CDR3 protein: CAINPGNYGYTF. CDR3 bases: TGTGCCATCAACCCAGGGAACTATGGCTACACCTTC.

This clone was picked up a small number of times. J is TRBJ2-2 and V is TRBV28, with 8 bases aligning to TRBD2. Germline assignment: CDR1 MDHEN and CDR2 SYDVKM. The CDR3 sequence is 15 residues long. V gave up 6 bases and J gave up 1 base; unmatched junction bases: 4. The CDR3 here is CASSSSGRNTGELFF. CDR3 nucleotide sequence: TGTGCCAGCAGCTCGAGCGGGAGGAACACCGGGGAGCTGTTTTTT.

V and J are TRBV18 and TRBJ2-2; 13 positions match TRBD2. The V segment lost 4 bases and the J segment 0 bases; nucleotides outside the gene matches: 2. This CDR3 comprises 17 residues. The V gene's germline CDR1 is KGHSH and CDR2 LQKENI. CDR3 bases: TGTGCCAGCTCACGACTAGCGGGAGGTACGAACACCGGGGAGCTGTTTTTT. Translating gives CASSRLAGGTNTGELFF.

The J gene is TRBJ1-3, the V gene TRBV24-1; D gene ambiguous. The CDR3 is made up of 15 amino acids. Germline CDR1 reads KGHDR; CDR2 reads SFDVKD. With 3 bases removed from V and 8 bases from J, the gap between germline ends came to 16 bases. CDR3 in amino acids: CATSDNGVPGDTIYF. CDR3 bases: TGTGCCACCAGTGATAACGGGGTCCCAGGAGACACCATATATTTT.

The chain has TRBV28 and TRBJ1-5; D unresolved. The CDR3 loop spans 14 amino acids. Germline V lookup: CDR1 MDHEN, CDR2 SYDVKM. V lost 3 bases to trimming and J lost 3 bases, with 9 bases between them. The CDR3 DNA follows: TGTGCCAGCAGTTTTCGGGAGTACAATCAGCCCCAGCATTTT. This codes for CASSFREYNQPQHF.

The chain has TRBV4-2 and TRBJ2-2; 10 bases are a match to TRBD2. The V segment lost 3 bases and the J segment 2 bases; nucleotides outside the gene matches: 3. Germline CDR1 is LGHNA and CDR2 is YNFKEQ. This CDR3 is 16 amino acids long. CDR3 protein: CASSHWTSGNTGELFF. CDR3 nucleotide sequence: TGTGCCAGCAGCCATTGGACTAGCGGAAACACCGGGGAGCTGTTTTTT.

The chain uses TRBV7-6 and TRBJ2-7; the match to TRBD1 covers 7 bases. Trimming at V came to 5 bases and at J to 0 bases, leaving 10 bases not matched to a gene. This CDR3 has 16 residues. CDR1 SGHVS and CDR2 FNYEAQ come from the germline V gene. DNA of the CDR3: TGTGCCAGCAGCGCCGGCCCGACAGGGATCTCCTACGAGCAGTACTTC. This sequence encodes CASSAGPTGISYEQYF.

The chain links TRBV27 to TRBJ2-7, with D possibly being TRBD2 (5 bases). The CDR3 has 12 residues. V was shortened by 2 bases and J by 3 bases, with 5 bases between the two germline ends. CDR1 MNHEY and CDR2 SMNVEV come from the germline V gene (reference sequence). The CDR3 region has the DNA TGTGCCAGCAGTTTAGGAGGCTACGAGCAGTACTTC. Its translation is CASSLGGYEQYF.

The rearrangement uses TRBV9 and TRBJ1-3; 8 bases are shared with TRBD1. Germline CDR1 and CDR2: SGDLS and YYNGEE. The CDR3 has 16 residues. Germline trimming cut 3 bases from V and 0 bases from J; bases unmatched to any gene: 5. DNA for the CDR3: TGTGCCAGCAGCGGGACAGGGAAAGACTCTGGAAACACCATATATTTT. Translating gives CASSGTGKDSGNTIYF.